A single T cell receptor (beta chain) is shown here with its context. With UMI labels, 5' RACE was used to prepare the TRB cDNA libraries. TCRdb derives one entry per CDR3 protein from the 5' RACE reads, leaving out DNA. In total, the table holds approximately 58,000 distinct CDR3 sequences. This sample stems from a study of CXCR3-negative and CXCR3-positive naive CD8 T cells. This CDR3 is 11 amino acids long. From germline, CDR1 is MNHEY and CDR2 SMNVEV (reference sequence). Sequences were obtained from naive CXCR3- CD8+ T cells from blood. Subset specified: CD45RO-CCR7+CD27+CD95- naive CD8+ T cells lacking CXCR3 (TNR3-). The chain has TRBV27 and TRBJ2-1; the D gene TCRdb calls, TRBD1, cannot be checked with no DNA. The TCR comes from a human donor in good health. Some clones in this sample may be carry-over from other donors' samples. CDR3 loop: CASHEGGEQFF.